These 26 T cell receptor beta chains share one sample of origin, sequenced in a study of T cells after yellow fever vaccination. MiXCR, run by TCRdb on the 5' RACE reads, gives a single entry per CDR3 protein. Of approximately 160,000 distinct CDR3 sequences in the sample, about a tenth were seen once. Specimen: CD8+ T cells sorted from PBMCs, collected 45 days after the yellow fever booster vaccination. All receptors come from a man between 18 and 29 years old who received the YFV17D yellow fever vaccine.

This clonotype showed up just a few times. The J gene is TRBJ1-1, the V gene TRBV7-2; no clear D. V gave up 1 base and J gave up 5 bases, with 8 bases separating them. The CDR3 runs 13 residues. Germline lookup yields CDR1 SGHTA and CDR2 FQGNSA. The CDR3 DNA is TGTGCCAGCAGCTTAGGATGGAGGACTGAAGCTTTCTTT. This codes for CASSLGWRTEAFF.

J is TRBJ2-7 and V is TRBV20-1, with D possibly matching TRBD1 (5 bases). The CDR3 runs to 13 residues. Trimming cost V 6 bases and J 2 bases, with 14 bases left between them. CDR1 DFQATT and CDR2 SNEGSKA come from the germline V gene (reference sequence). CDR3 amino acids: CSARVISTYEQYV. CDR3 coding DNA: TGCAGTGCCAGGGTAATATCCACCTACGAGCAGTACGTC.

The rearrangement uses TRBV7-9 and TRBJ2-2; D uncertain. The V gene lost 1 base and the J gene lost 6 bases, with 6 bases spanning the gap. The V gene's germline CDR1 is SEHNR and CDR2 FQNEAQ (reference sequence). CDR3 size: 13 residues. DNA for the CDR3: TGTGCCAGCAGCTTAGAAGTCTCCGGGGAGCTGTTTTTT. Translation: CASSLEVSGELFF.

This clonotype showed up many times. This chain connects TRBV6-4 to TRBJ2-3; 9 bases line up with TRBD2. Germline assignment: CDR1 MRHNA and CDR2 SNTAGT. The CDR3 is 15 residues long. V was clipped by 4 bases and J by 0 bases; unmatched bases: 2. The CDR3 is CASSGGGASTDTQYF. In nucleotides, the CDR3 is TGTGCCAGCAGTGGCGGGGGGGCCAGCACAGATACGCAGTATTTT.

There are many counts of this clonotype. The chain combines TRBV12-3 or TRBV12-4 with TRBJ2-7; perhaps TRBD1 as D (6 bases). Trimming stripped 5 bases from V and 1 base from J, with 9 bases between. The length of the CDR3 is 13 residues. The DNA of the CDR3 is TGTGCCAGCAGTCCCAGGGGATCCTACGAGCAGTACTTC. Protein sequence: CASSPRGSYEQYF.

This clonotype was observed a few times. V gene TRBV28 combines with J gene TRBJ1-2; TRBD1 agrees at 8 bases. J was trimmed by 7 bases and V by 6 bases; bases with no gene match: 13. This CDR3 is 15 amino acids long. Per germline, CDR1 MDHEN and CDR2 SYDVKM. CDR3 sequence reads: CASSPIPGQGGGYTF. CDR3 DNA sequence: TGTGCCAGCAGCCCCATCCCAGGACAGGGCGGTGGCTACACCTTC.

This clonotype was picked up many times. The V and J genes are TRBV7-2 and TRBJ2-3; TRBD2 matches 7 bases. This CDR3 region has 15 residues. The V gene end was trimmed by 1 base and the J gene end by 4 bases; junction bases not matched to a gene: 5. Germline V lookup: CDR1 SGHTA, CDR2 FQGNSA. CDR3 loop: CASSLVGGRADTQYF. The CDR3 DNA sequence: TGTGCCAGCAGCTTAGTCGGGGGGAGGGCAGATACGCAGTATTTT.

Only a few counts were recorded for this clonotype. The rearrangement links TRBV19 to TRBJ1-1; D unresolved. Germline CDR1 reads LNHDA; CDR2 reads SQIVND (reference sequence). Deletions cut 7 bases from V and 11 bases from J, with 14 bases between. The length of the CDR3 is 11 residues. CDR3 protein: CASMVGKYAFF. For the CDR3, the DNA is TGTGCCAGTATGGTGGGAAAGTACGCTTTCTTT. The variable domain in full, with the rest retrieved from reference TRBV19 and TRBJ1-1, is DGGITQSPKYLFRKEGQNVTLSCEQNLNHDAMYWYRQDPGQGLRLIYYSQIVNDFQKGDIAEGYSVSREKKESFPLTVTSAQKNPTAFYLCASMVGKYAFFGQGTRLTVV.

CDR3 amino acids: CASSLKGTGWGNEQFF. DNA for the CDR3: TGTGCCAGCAGCCTAAAAGGGACAGGGTGGGGTAATGAGCAGTTCTTC. The genes are TRBV3-1 and TRBJ2-1; 9 nucleotides line up with TRBD1. Unmatched junction bases numbered 11, after V lost 4 bases and J lost 7 bases. Germline V gene lookup returns CDR1 LGHDT and CDR2 YNNKEL (reference sequence). The CDR3 has 16 amino acids.

On this clonotype: One end of the junction varies from germline; a read error may be responsible. The chain has TRBV25-1 and TRBJ1-1; D is undetermined. In germline, CDR1 is MGHDK, CDR2 SYGVNS. The length of the CDR3 is 13 residues. CDR3 amino acids: CASSEYFKAEAFF. The CDR3 DNA is TGTGCCAGTAGTGAATATTTCAAAGCAGAAGCTTTCTTT.

In its sample, this clonotype was seen a few times. V usage is TRBV12-3 or TRBV12-4 and J usage is TRBJ2-7; possible D gene TRBD1, 7 bases. There are 13 residues in the CDR3. V was pared by 0 bases and J by 5 bases, with 8 bases between. The CDR3 reads CASSLARGDEQYF. CDR3 in DNA: TGTGCCAGCAGTTTAGCCAGGGGGGACGAGCAGTACTTC.

This clonotype was seen more than once but under ten times. The chain has TRBV4-2 and TRBJ2-5, with a tentative D call TRBD2 (6 bases). The germline V and J ends were trimmed by 4 bases and 5 bases, with 14 bases remaining between them. The germline CDR1 and CDR2 sequences are LGHNA and YNFKEQ. This CDR3 contains 14 residues. The CDR3 bases are TGTGCCAGCAGCCCGGTCGGGGAGGACGAGACCCAGTACTTC. It specifies CASSPVGEDETQYF.

This clonotype was detected only a few times. The chain uses TRBV12-3 or TRBV12-4 and TRBJ2-2; D remains ambiguous. The CDR3 extends over 16 amino acids. V was shortened by 1 base and J by 7 bases, with 16 bases between the two germline ends. This chain's CDR3 is CASSLVFGPPDGELFF. In DNA form, the CDR3 reads TGTGCCAGCAGTTTAGTTTTCGGACCGCCCGACGGGGAGCTGTTTTTT.

The V and J genes are TRBV4-3 and TRBJ1-3, with D possibly matching TRBD1 (5 bases). The CDR3 runs 15 residues. The V gene lost 1 base and the J gene lost 3 bases, with 10 bases spanning the gap. Germline CDR1 and CDR2: LGHNA and YSLEER. The CDR3 here is CASSQGQSVGNTIYF. Here the CDR3 DNA reads TGCGCCAGCAGCCAAGGACAGTCGGTTGGAAACACCATATATTTT.

This clonotype was found a few times. V usage is TRBV6-5 and J usage is TRBJ1-6; D not certain. CDR1 is MNHEY and CDR2 is SVGAGI in the germline V gene. V was cut by 2 bases and J by 0 bases, with 5 bases left in between. This CDR3 region has 15 residues. The CDR3 nucleotides are TGTGCCAGCAGTTACGTCGACTCCTATAATTCACCCCTCCACTTT. It is translated as CASSYVDSYNSPLHF.

This clonotype occurred a few times. V usage is TRBV12-5 and J usage is TRBJ2-3; 8 bases map to TRBD2. The CDR3 extends over 16 amino acids. Germline lookup yields CDR1 LGHNT and CDR2 FRNRAP. J gave up 2 bases and V 0 bases, and 4 bases lay outside the gene matches. CDR3 in amino acids: CASGLVRGGPTDTQYF. The CDR3 DNA follows: TGTGCTAGTGGTTTGGTACGGGGGGGGCCCACAGATACGCAGTATTTT.

This clonotype has just a few counts. The V call is TRBV29-1, the J call TRBJ1-1, with D tentatively TRBD1 (5 bases). V lost 5 bases and J 0 bases, leaving 7 bases between the germline ends. This CDR3 contains 12 residues. Germline loops: CDR1 SQVTM, CDR2 ANQGSEA. Here the CDR3 reads CSVRQLNTEAFF. The CDR3 nucleotides are TGCAGCGTTCGACAGCTGAACACTGAAGCTTTCTTT.

This clonotype was observed a handful of times. This chain joins TRBV7-9 and TRBJ1-3; D gene ambiguous. This CDR3 has 13 residues. Germline lookup yields CDR1 SEHNR and CDR2 FQNEAQ (reference sequence). The V gene lost 3 bases and the J gene lost 4 bases, with 7 bases spanning the gap. For the CDR3, the DNA is TGTGCCAGCAGCTTGGGCCCCGGAAACACCATATATTTT. Protein product: CASSLGPGNTIYF. Full variable domain (outside the CDR3, taken from reference TRBV7-9 and TRBJ1-3): DTGVSQNPRHKITKRGQNVTFRCDPISEHNRLYWYRQTLGQGPEFLTYFQNEAQLEKSRLLSDRFSAERPKGSFSTLEIQRTEQGDSAMYLCASSLGPGNTIYFGEGSWLTVV.

This clonotype was counted a few times. V usage is TRBV5-1 and J usage is TRBJ2-1; 7 nucleotides match TRBD2. V lost 7 bases to trimming and J lost 9 bases; unmatched junction nucleotides: 10. Germline loops: CDR1 SGHRS, CDR2 YFSETQ. The CDR3 consists of 13 residues. The CDR3 DNA follows: TGCGCCAGCGGGAGCGGGGACGTGGTTGAGCAGTTCTTC. It codes for CASGSGDVVEQFF.

This clonotype has a count of ten or more. The J gene is TRBJ2-7, the V gene TRBV5-1; 9 bases map to TRBD1. CDR3 length equals 14 residues. Germline-derived CDR1 and CDR2 are SGHRS and YFSETQ. Trimming cost V 2 bases and J 4 bases; bases outside gene matches: 4. The CDR3 loop reads CASSFRGQGYEQYF. In DNA form, the CDR3 reads TGCGCCAGCAGCTTTAGGGGACAGGGATACGAGCAGTACTTC.

This clonotype appeared many times. The CDR3 region has the DNA TGTGCCAGTAGCTTGACTAGCGGGGGGTTTGAGACCCAGTACTTC. As protein: CASSLTSGGFETQYF. The chain recombines TRBV19 with TRBJ2-5; 13 bases fit TRBD2. With 6 bases clipped from V and 5 bases from J, the junction kept 6 bases outside the gene matches. Germline-derived CDR1 and CDR2 are LNHDA and SQIVND (reference sequence). The CDR3 covers 15 residues.

This clonotype was seen a few times. The rearrangement links TRBV4-1 to TRBJ2-3; possible D gene TRBD2, 7 bases. The ends were cut back, 4 bases at V and 2 bases at J, with 13 bases in the middle. The CDR3 is 15 residues long. The germline gives CDR1 MGHRA, CDR2 YSYEKL. The CDR3 here is CASSPRGAATDTQYF. For the CDR3, the DNA is TGCGCCAGCAGCCCACGGGGGGCCGCCACAGATACGCAGTATTTT.

The J gene is TRBJ1-2, the V gene TRBV5-6; D is perhaps TRBD1 (6 bases). Trimming cost V 4 bases and J 6 bases, with 13 bases left between them. CDR3 size: 13 residues. Germline V CDR1 and CDR2: SGHDT, YYEEEE. CDR3: CASSPGTSNGYTF. The CDR3 region has the DNA TGTGCCAGCAGCCCCGGGACAAGCAATGGCTACACCTTC.

The chain joins TRBV11-3 to TRBJ2-3; D is unclear. The germline V gene has CDR1 SGHNT and CDR2 YENEEA. V lost 6 bases and J lost 4, with 11 bases in between. CDR3 length equals 13 residues. The CDR3 DNA reads as TGTGCCAGCAGTCCGGGTGCCCCAGATACGCAGTATTTT. Protein sequence: CASSPGAPDTQYF.

This clonotype occurred a few times. The V gene is TRBV15, the J gene TRBJ1-5; 7 bases agree with TRBD1. This CDR3 contains 15 residues. V trimming: 5 bases; J trimming: 6 bases; junction bases outside the gene matches: 10. The germline CDR1 and CDR2 sequences are LNHNV and YYDKDF (reference sequence). The CDR3 sequence is CATSLRQGVSQPQHF. The DNA for the CDR3 is TGTGCCACCAGCCTGAGACAGGGAGTGAGTCAGCCCCAGCATTTT.

This clonotype was found a few times. This rearrangement joins TRBV6-5 to TRBJ2-3; a possible D gene is TRBD2 (6 bases). The V end lost 4 bases, the J end lost 6 bases, and 14 bases lay between the germline ends. Germline V gene lookup returns CDR1 MNHEY and CDR2 SVGAGI. The CDR3 is 14 residues long. DNA of the CDR3: TGTGCCAGCAGTTTTGTTCGCGGGACGGATACGCAGTATTTT. Translated, it gives CASSFVRGTDTQYF.